These T cell receptor beta chains were read from a single sample in a study of tumor-infiltrating lymphocytes in localized non-small cell lung cancer. The data were produced by immunoSEQ multiplex PCR, yet TCRdb's version contains in-frame clones alone and is incomplete. The sample contains 14,000 to 15,000 clones, more than 80% of which appear only once. Sample: lung tumor tissue. The source is a human donor with non-small cell lung cancer. Each CDR3 is given with its conserved first and last residue. A D gene is named only where the DNA matches it firmly. The size of a clone is reported for some rows only, either as once, few or many, or as a class for expanded clones.

TRBD2	15	-	TRBV11-3	TRBJ2-1	TGTGCCAGCAGCAAAGGACTAGCGCAATACAATGAGCAGTTCTTC	CASSKGLAQYNEQFF
-	14	once	TRBV7-2	TRBJ2-1	TGTGCCAGCAGCCGCGGCGAGGGAGGAGGTGAGCAGTTCTTC	CASSRGEGGGEQFF
-	16	-	TRBV21-1	TRBJ2-7	TGTGCCAGCTTGGGGACGGTAGGGACTAGCGGGAGCGTGCAGTACTTC	CASLGTVGTSGSVQYF
TRBD1	15	-	TRBV5-5	TRBJ1-2	TGTGCCAGCAGCTTGGAACAGGGGGGTCGTTATGGCTACACCTTC	CASSLEQGGRYGYTF
-	13	-	TRBV5-4	TRBJ1-1	TGTGCCAGCAGCTGGGACATGAACACTGAAGCTTTCTTT	CASSWDMNTEAFF
-	12	-	TRBV6-5	TRBJ2-3	TGTGCCAGCACTTCCCAGTCAGATACGCAGTATTTT	CASTSQSDTQYF
-	15	-	TRBV5-6	TRBJ1-1	TGTGCCAGCAGCTCCACCGGGCCAAGGGACACTGAAGCTTTCTTT	CASSSTGPRDTEAFF
TRBD2	14	-	TRBV7-2	TRBJ2-3	TGTGCCAGCAGCCCCGGACTAGCAAGAGATACGCAGTATTTT	CASSPGLARDTQYF
-	14	-	TRBV18	TRBJ2-7	TGTGCCAGCTCGCAAGAGACAGGTACCTACGAGCAGTACTTC	CASSQETGTYEQYF
-	12	-	TRBV2	TRBJ2-2	TGTGCCAGCAGTGAGGGCCCGCGGGGGCTGTTTTTT	CASSEGPRGLFF
TRBD2	14	-	TRBV5-4	TRBJ2-4	TGTGCCAGCACCAGCGGGAGCGCCAAAAACATTCAGTACTTC	CASTSGSAKNIQYF
-	12	few	TRBV28	TRBJ1-2	TGTGCCAGCAGCTCCGTAAACTATGGCTACACCTTC	CASSSVNYGYTF
-	14	once	TRBV11-3	TRBJ2-1	TGTGCCAGCCTACAGGGCGGGTCTTACAATGAGCAGTTCTTC	CASLQGGSYNEQFF
-	14	few	TRBV12-5	TRBJ2-3	TGTGCTAGTGGTTTGGGACAGTACACAGATACGCAGTATTTT	CASGLGQYTDTQYF
TRBD2	14	-	TRBV6-6	TRBJ2-2	TGTGCCAGCAGGGTAGCGGGAGACACCGGGGAGCTGTTTTTT	CASRVAGDTGELFF
TRBD2	13	-	TRBV11-3	TRBJ2-3	TGTGCCAGCAGCGAGGTGACTAGCGCTACGCAGTATTTT	CASSEVTSATQYF
-	14	few	TRBV6-6	TRBJ2-7	TGTGCCAGCAGACTAGACTGGAGCTCCTACGAGCAGTACTTC	CASRLDWSSYEQYF
-	13	once	TRBV2	TRBJ2-5	TGTGCCAGCAGGCTACAGGGTTGGGAGACCCAGTACTTC	CASRLQGWETQYF
TRBD1	15	-	TRBV19	TRBJ2-6	TGTGCCAGCCACAGGGGGCCCTCTGGGGCCAACGTCCTGACTTTC	CASHRGPSGANVLTF
-	11	once	TRBV11-3	TRBJ2-7	TGTGCCAGCAGCTTAGCTGGGGAGCAGTACTTC	CASSLAGEQYF
-	16	-	TRBV6-1	TRBJ2-7	TGTGCCAGCAGTGAAGTCGGAGGAAGGGGCTCCTACGAGCAGTACTTC	CASSEVGGRGSYEQYF
TRBD1	14	-	TRBV27	TRBJ1-1	TGTGCCAGCAGTCCCCGGACAGGGAACACTGAAGCTTTCTTT	CASSPRTGNTEAFF
TRBD1	14	few	TRBV7-9	TRBJ1-2	TGTGCCAGCAGCTCCGACCGGGACAGCAATGGCTACACCTTC	CASSSDRDSNGYTF